These 22 T cell receptor beta chains share one sample of origin, sequenced in a study of breast tumors, draining lymph nodes, adjacent tissues. TCRdb itself ran the multiplex PCR reads through MiXCR, one entry per CDR3 protein. The table has approximately 300,000 distinct CDR3 sequences, roughly 30% seen once; the top ten hold approximately 1%. The lymph nodes were axillary draining lymph nodes from breast cancer patients. The sequenced material came from axillary lymph node tissue. These receptors came from a female donor with breast cancer. Some clones in this sample may be carry-over from other donors' samples.

This clonotype was observed at least ten times. This chain joins TRBV5-8 and TRBJ2-5; D might be TRBD1 (5 bases). The CDR3 loop spans 15 amino acids. V was clipped by 0 bases and J by 5 bases, with 14 bases between them. Germline V lookup: CDR1 SGHTS, CDR2 YDEGEE. CDR3 sequence reads: CASSLVLVGRETQYF. As DNA, the CDR3 is TGTGCCAGCAGCTTGGTCCTAGTGGGGCGGGAGACCCAGTACTTC. The whole variable domain, filled in from reference TRBV5-8 and TRBJ2-5, reads EAGVTQSPTHLIKTRGQQATLRCSPISGHTSVYWYQQALGLGLQFLLWYDEGEERNRGNFPPRFSGRQFPNYSSELNVNALELEDSALYLCASSLVLVGRETQYFGPGTRLLVL.

J is TRBJ2-1 and V is TRBV10-3; the D is unclear. Germline CDR1 and CDR2: ENHRY and SYGVKD. V lost 4 bases to trimming and J lost 7 bases, with 26 bases between them. The CDR3 contains 18 residues. CDR3 loop: CAISGNPDLLVSVNEQFF. The CDR3 DNA follows: TGTGCCATCAGTGGGAACCCGGACCTCCTGGTGTCGGTGAATGAGCAGTTCTTC.

This clonotype was observed at least ten times. This chain uses TRBV7-8 with TRBJ2-2, with 12 bases that match TRBD2. This CDR3 has 17 amino acids. V gave up 7 bases and J gave up 5 bases; unmatched junction bases: 11. The germline CDR1 and CDR2 sequences are SGHVS and FQNEAQ. The CDR3 DNA follows: TGTGCCAGCACCGGCCGACTAGCGGGAGTTCGGACCGGGGAGCTGTTTTTT. Translation gives CASTGRLAGVRTGELFF.

This clonotype has ten or more counts. The gene calls are TRBV2 and TRBJ2-3; D remains ambiguous. V was trimmed by 4 bases and J by 5 bases, leaving 16 bases between them. Germline CDR1 is SNHLY and CDR2 is FYNNEI. The CDR3 loop spans 15 amino acids. CDR3 nucleotide sequence: TGTGCCAGCAGTGTGGTTGGGCGAGGTGGAGATACGCAGTATTTT. As protein: CASSVVGRGGDTQYF. The full variable domain, its missing parts supplied by reference TRBV2 and TRBJ2-3, is EPEVTQTPSHQVTQMGQEVILRCVPISNHLYFYWYRQILGQKVEFLVSFYNNEISEKSEIFDDQFSVERPDGSNFTLKIRSTKLEDSAMYFCASSVVGRGGDTQYFGPGTRLTVL.

This clonotype was recorded at least ten times. This chain links TRBV12-3 or TRBV12-4 with TRBJ1-5, with D possibly TRBD1 on 6 matching bases. This CDR3 has 15 amino acids. Trimming removed 3 bases from V and 0 bases from J, with 9 bases in between. As DNA, the CDR3 is TGTGCCAGCAGTTTGAGGGGGGGTAGCAATCAGCCCCAGCATTTT. Its translation: CASSLRGGSNQPQHF.

This clonotype was seen ten or more times. This rearrangement joins TRBV20-1 to TRBJ2-7; either TRBD1 or TRBD2 may supply D (5 bases each). The germline V and J ends were trimmed by 5 bases and 3 bases, with 14 bases remaining between them. This CDR3 is built from 13 residues. Germline CDR1 reads DFQATT; CDR2 reads SNEGSKA (reference sequence). DNA of the CDR3: TGCAGTGCTTCGACTAACAGGCTCTACGAGCAGTACTTC. Translation: CSASTNRLYEQYF.

This clonotype was seen many times. J is TRBJ2-5 and V is TRBV5-5; D not resolved. Trimming cost V 0 bases and J 2 bases, with 11 bases left between them. CDR1 is SGHKS, CDR2 YYEKEE, per germline (reference sequence). This CDR3 is 15 amino acids long. The CDR3, as DNA: TGTGCCAGCAGCTTGGTACCAGGTGGGCAAGAGACCCAGTACTTC. It specifies CASSLVPGGQETQYF.

In regard to this clonotype: The junction departs from germline at one end; a sequencing error may be responsible. The gene calls are TRBV19 and TRBJ1-4; D ambiguous. The CDR3 is made up of 14 amino acids. From germline, CDR1 is LNHDA and CDR2 SQIVND (reference sequence). CDR3 protein: CASSMWATNERLSF. In DNA, the CDR3 is TGTGCCAGTAGTATGTGGGCAACTAATGAAAGACTGTCTTTT.

This clonotype was found many times. This chain links TRBV6-4 with TRBJ2-6, with 8 bases fitting TRBD1. CDR1 MRHNA and CDR2 SNTAGT come from the germline V gene. V lost 5 bases to trimming and J lost 1 base; unmatched junction nucleotides: 10. CDR3 length: 18 residues. The CDR3 nucleotides are TGTGCCAGCAGTCCCGGGACAGGTTCAGAGTCTGGGGCCAACGTCCTGACTTTC. Translating it yields CASSPGTGSESGANVLTF.

For this clonotype: This clone may be a read error of a much larger clone one base away. V and J are TRBV20-1 and TRBJ2-1; 10 nucleotides match TRBD2. This CDR3 spans 14 amino acids. The germline CDR1 and CDR2 sequences are DFQATT and SNEGSKA (reference sequence). The V and J ends lost 6 bases and 9 bases, in that order; junction bases with no gene match: 11. The CDR3 DNA is TGCAGTGCCCTTTATCAACTAGCGGGACCTGAGCAGTTCTTC. The encoded protein is CSALYQLAGPEQFF.

This clonotype was seen repeatedly, ten times or more. The rearrangement links TRBV20-1 to TRBJ2-7, with D perhaps matching TRBD1 (5 bases). The V gene's germline CDR1 is DFQATT and CDR2 SNEGSKA (reference sequence). V was shortened by 3 bases and J by 3 bases, with 12 bases between the two germline ends. CDR3 size: 13 residues. The CDR3 protein is CSASRVWSYEQYF. Written as DNA, the CDR3 is TGCAGTGCTAGCAGGGTGTGGAGCTACGAGCAGTACTTC.

This clonotype was detected many times. This chain uses TRBV2 with TRBJ2-7; TRBD2 matches 11 bases. The CDR3 spans 14 residues. The junction had 6 bases not matched to a gene; V was cut back by 2 bases and J by 9 bases. Germline loops: CDR1 SNHLY, CDR2 FYNNEI. The CDR3 loop is CASSESLAGGGQYF. The CDR3 DNA reads TGTGCCAGCAGTGAATCGCTAGCGGGAGGTGGGCAGTACTTC.

This clonotype was counted at least ten times. V gene TRBV6-5 combines with J gene TRBJ2-1; no definite D call. Germline lookup yields CDR1 MNHEY and CDR2 SVGAGI. CDR3 length equals 11 residues. With 1 base removed from V and 8 bases from J, the gap between germline ends came to 3 bases. CDR3 nucleotide sequence: TGTGCCAGCAGTTACTTTGATGAGCAGTTCTTC. It specifies CASSYFDEQFF.

This clonotype was recorded at least ten times. This rearrangement joins TRBV19 to TRBJ1-2; TRBD1 matches 12 bases. Germline trimming cut 10 bases from V and 3 bases from J; bases unmatched to any gene: 9. The CDR3 covers 15 residues. Germline lookup yields CDR1 LNHDA and CDR2 SQIVND (reference sequence). CDR3 coding DNA: TGTGCCACCCGGGACAGGGGGCGCGGGGACTATGGCTACACCTTC. This translates into CATRDRGRGDYGYTF. Together with reference TRBV19 and TRBJ1-2, the CDR3 gives the full variable domain: DGGITQSPKYLFRKEGQNVTLSCEQNLNHDAMYWYRQDPGQGLRLIYYSQIVNDFQKGDIAEGYSVSREKKESFPLTVTSAQKNPTAFYLCATRDRGRGDYGYTFGSGTRLTVV.

To note about this clonotype: This sequence may be a read error, since a much larger clone differs from it by one base. The V and J genes are TRBV19 and TRBJ2-1, with D perhaps TRBD2 (5 bases). CDR1 LNHDA and CDR2 SQIVND come from the germline V gene (reference sequence). The CDR3 is made up of 17 amino acids. The chain's CDR3 is CASSVDLAASSYNERFF. DNA of the CDR3: TGTGCCAGTAGTGTCGATCTAGCCGCCAGCTCCTACAATGAGCGGTTCTTC.

In this sample, this clonotype turned up many times. The CDR3 spells CSAQDRGQADTQYF. CDR3 nucleotide sequence: TGCAGTGCTCAAGACAGGGGGCAAGCAGATACGCAGTATTTT. The V gene is TRBV20-1, the J gene TRBJ2-3; TRBD1 matches 10 bases. CDR1 is DFQATT and CDR2 is SNEGSKA in the germline V gene (reference sequence). The CDR3 loop spans 14 amino acids. The J segment lost 4 bases and the V segment lost 5 bases, leaving 6 bases of the junction unmatched.

The chain uses TRBV29-1 and TRBJ1-2; 9 nucleotides line up with TRBD1. V shed 2 bases and J 7 bases; nucleotides not matched to a gene: 2. CDR3 length: 12 amino acids. In germline, CDR1 is SQVTM, CDR2 ANQGSEA. CDR3 residues: CSVERTGVGYTF. DNA of the CDR3: TGCAGCGTTGAACGGACAGGGGTTGGCTACACCTTC.

This clonotype was counted ten times or more. The genes are TRBV14 and TRBJ1-2; tentative D call: TRBD1 (5 bases). Trimming left V 2 bases short and J 4 bases short, with 11 bases between. The CDR3 runs 14 residues. The germline V gene has CDR1 SGHDN and CDR2 FVKESK. The CDR3 DNA is TGTGCCAGCAGCCAACAGACAGCCTTCTATGGCTACACCTTC. It yields the protein CASSQQTAFYGYTF.

The table lists this clonotype with many counts. The chain joins TRBV6-5 to TRBJ2-5; D is possibly TRBD2 (6 bases). With 0 bases removed from V and 7 bases from J, the gap between germline ends came to 12 bases. The germline CDR1 and CDR2 sequences are MNHEY and SVGAGI. The CDR3 totals 14 residues. For the CDR3, the DNA is TGTGCCAGCAGTTACTCGAGGGCCGGGGGGACCCAGTACTTC. Amino acids: CASSYSRAGGTQYF.

CDR3 nucleotides: TGTGCCAGTAGTCGGACAGGGGGCCCACAAGAGACCCAGTACTTC. Its protein is CASSRTGGPQETQYF. The rearrangement uses TRBV19 and TRBJ2-5, with 11 bases fitting TRBD1. Germline V CDR1 and CDR2: LNHDA, SQIVND (reference sequence). Unmatched junction bases numbered 4, after V lost 5 bases and J lost 2 bases. The length of the CDR3 is 15 residues.

The table lists this clonotype with a few counts. The chain combines TRBV3-1 with TRBJ1-3; D may be TRBD1 (5 bases). CDR1 and CDR2 from the germline V gene are LGHDT and YNNKEL (reference sequence). V dropped 4 bases and J dropped 0 bases, with 16 bases sitting between them. The CDR3 is 17 residues long. The CDR3 DNA reads TGTGCCAGCAGCCCATCCGGACATGGATACTCTGGAAACACCATATATTTT. This gives the protein CASSPSGHGYSGNTIYF. The whole variable domain, filled in from reference TRBV3-1 and TRBJ1-3, reads DTAVSQTPKYLVTQMGNDKSIKCEQNLGHDTMYWYKQDSKKFLKIMFSYNNKELIINETVPNRFSPKSPDKAHLNLHINSLELGDSAVYFCASSPSGHGYSGNTIYFGEGSWLTVV.

This clonotype has ten or more counts. The chain uses TRBV9 and TRBJ1-4, with 12 bases identical to TRBD1. Looked up from germline, CDR1 is SGDLS and CDR2 is YYNGEE. This CDR3 spans 15 amino acids. Trimming cost V 3 bases and J 8 bases; bases outside gene matches: 5. CDR3 sequence: CASSGSGTGGEKLFF. CDR3 bases: TGTGCCAGCAGCGGGTCCGGGACAGGGGGCGAAAAACTGTTTTTT.